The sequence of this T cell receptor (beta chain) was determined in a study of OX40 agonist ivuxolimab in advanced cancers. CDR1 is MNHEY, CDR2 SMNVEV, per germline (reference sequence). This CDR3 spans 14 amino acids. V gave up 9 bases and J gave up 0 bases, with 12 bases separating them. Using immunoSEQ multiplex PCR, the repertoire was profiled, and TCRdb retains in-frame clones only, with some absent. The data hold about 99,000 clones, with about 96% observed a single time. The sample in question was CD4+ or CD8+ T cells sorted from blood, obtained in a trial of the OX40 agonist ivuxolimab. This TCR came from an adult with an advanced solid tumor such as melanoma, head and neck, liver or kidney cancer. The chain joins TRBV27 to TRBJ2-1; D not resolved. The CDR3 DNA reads TGTGCCAGTGCAATGGGCAGCTCCTACAATGAGCAGTTCTTC. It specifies CASAMGSSYNEQFF.